Each of the 26 T cell receptor beta chains below was sequenced from the same sample in a study of OX40 agonist ivuxolimab in advanced cancers. This table comes from immunoSEQ multiplex PCR, and its TCRdb copy is limited to in-frame clones, with some not included. This table has some 70,000 clones, roughly 87% appearing once. The material sequenced was CD4+ or CD8+ T cells sorted from blood, taken in a trial of the OX40 agonist ivuxolimab. These receptors all come from an adult with an advanced solid tumor such as melanoma, head and neck, liver or kidney cancer.

The chain combines TRBV2 with TRBJ1-5; 7 bases agree with TRBD1. The germline CDR1 and CDR2 sequences are SNHLY and FYNNEI. V was clipped by 0 bases and J by 6 bases; unmatched bases: 11. CDR3 length equals 17 residues. Written as DNA, the CDR3 is TGTGCCAGCAGTGAAGCGGTGGCAGGGGGTTTCGGTCAGCCCCAGCATTTT. Translating gives CASSEAVAGGFGQPQHF. The full variable domain, in which reference TRBV2 and TRBJ1-5 provide the parts outside the CDR3, is EPEVTQTPSHQVTQMGQEVILRCVPISNHLYFYWYRQILGQKVEFLVSFYNNEISEKSEIFDDQFSVERPDGSNFTLKIRSTKLEDSAMYFCASSEAVAGGFGQPQHFGDGTRLSIL.

This chain links TRBV20-1 with TRBJ1-1; the match to TRBD1 covers 10 bases. Germline CDR1 DFQATT, CDR2 SNEGSKA (reference sequence). With 6 bases clipped from V and 14 bases from J, the junction kept 6 bases outside the gene matches. The CDR3 totals 10 residues. CDR3 in DNA: TGCAGTGCAAGCGACAGGGGGCCCTTCTTT. Its protein product is CSASDRGPFF.

This clone has a single count. This chain joins TRBV5-6 and TRBJ2-1, with 8 bases identical to TRBD2. CDR1 and CDR2 (germline): SGHDT, YYEEEE. This CDR3 is built from 15 residues. Trimming removed 1 base from V and 4 bases from J; junction bases left unmatched: 4. This CDR3 is CASSLMAGGYNEQFF. The DNA for the CDR3 is TGTGCCAGCAGCTTGATGGCGGGGGGTTACAATGAGCAGTTCTTC.

This clone was counted a few times. The gene calls are TRBV6-5 and TRBJ2-1; D is ambiguous. This CDR3 comprises 11 residues. CDR1 and CDR2 (germline): MNHEY, SVGAGI. Trimming pared 5 bases from V and 9 bases from J, leaving 8 bases between. This chain's CDR3 is CASSNTIEQFF. The CDR3, as DNA: TGTGCCAGCAGTAATACGATTGAGCAGTTCTTC.

The chain uses TRBV5-1 and TRBJ2-2, with TRBD2 identical over 8 bases. V shed 4 bases, J shed 0 bases, and the junction held 8 bases outside the gene matches. The CDR3 length is 17 residues. Germline V gives CDR1 SGHRS, CDR2 YFSETQ. CDR3 sequence: CASSLRTSRSNTGELFF. CDR3 coding DNA: TGCGCCAGCAGCCTTAGGACTAGCCGCTCGAACACCGGGGAGCTGTTTTTT.

The chain joins TRBV6-7 to TRBJ1-2; TRBD1 might be the D (6 bases). TRBV6-7 is filed as an ORF, its function uncertain. This CDR3 spans 13 amino acids. V gave up 6 bases and J gave up 3 bases, with 11 bases separating them. CDR3 DNA sequence: TGTGCCAGCAGGGGACACTACTACTATGGCTACACCTTC. It specifies CASRGHYYYGYTF.

There are a few counts of this clone. The CDR3 nucleotides are TGTGCCAGCAGCCCTGAGGGTTATGGCTACACCTTC. The encoded protein is CASSPEGYGYTF. V usage is TRBV7-9 and J usage is TRBJ1-2, with D hard to call. CDR3 length: 12 amino acids. CDR1 and CDR2 from the germline V gene are SEHNR and FQNEAQ (reference sequence). V dropped 5 bases and J dropped 5 bases, with 9 bases sitting between them.

V gene TRBV25-1 combines with J gene TRBJ2-7; perhaps TRBD2 as D (5 bases). The CDR3 covers 15 residues. Germline V gene sequence: CDR1 MGHDK, CDR2 SYGVNS. Trimming removed 3 bases from V and 3 bases from J, with 15 bases in between. DNA of the CDR3: TGTGCCAGCAGTGACTCCGGGGTTGGTCGCTACGAGCAGTACTTC. Translation: CASSDSGVGRYEQYF.

V is TRBV7-9 and J is TRBJ1-6; 8 bases are a match to TRBD1. CDR3 length equals 14 residues. Germline V gene data show CDR1 as SEHNR and CDR2 as FQNEAQ (reference sequence). V dropped 9 bases and J dropped 7; count of bases not matched to a gene: 8. CDR3 sequence: CAREGQGGNSPLHF. In nucleotides, the CDR3 is TGTGCCAGGGAAGGACAGGGAGGCAATTCACCCCTCCACTTT.

V usage is TRBV6-1 and J usage is TRBJ2-5; TRBD1 aligns across 7 bases. The J call may be faulty, since TRBJ2-7 better matches the DNA end. This CDR3 is built from 13 residues. Germline loops: CDR1 MNHNS, CDR2 SASEGT. The CDR3 DNA is TGTGCCAGCACTACAGGGGCCTCCTACGAGCAGTACTTC. This gives the protein CASTTGASYEQYF.

CDR3 region: CASSSGTPQETQYF. Written as DNA, the CDR3 is TGCGCCAGCAGCTCAGGGACCCCCCAAGAGACCCAGTACTTC. J is TRBJ2-5 and V is TRBV5-1; either TRBD1 or TRBD2 may fit D (5 bases each). The germline gives CDR1 SGHRS, CDR2 YFSETQ. V lost 3 bases and J lost 1, with 10 bases in between. The CDR3 is 14 residues long.

The CDR3 region is CAIAGGSNTGELFF. CDR3 bases: TGTGCGATCGCCGGGGGGTCGAACACCGGGGAGCTGTTTTTT. V usage is TRBV10-3 and J usage is TRBJ2-2; TRBD2 matches 7 bases. Germline CDR1 is ENHRY and CDR2 is SYGVKD. The CDR3 runs 14 residues.

This clone is deemed medium-sized. The rearrangement links TRBV5-1 to TRBJ1-2; D remains ambiguous. V lost 1 base and J 0 bases, leaving 7 bases between the germline ends. The CDR3 consists of 14 residues. Germline loops: CDR1 SGHRS, CDR2 YFSETQ. The CDR3 region has the DNA TGCGCCAGCAGCTTGAACCAGGCTAACTATGGCTACACCTTC. It yields the protein CASSLNQANYGYTF.

This chain connects TRBV6-1 to TRBJ1-6; the match to TRBD1 covers 7 bases. Germline V gives CDR1 MNHNS, CDR2 SASEGT. V lost 2 bases to trimming and J lost 9 bases; unmatched junction nucleotides: 7. This CDR3 has 15 residues. The CDR3 DNA reads TGTGCCAGCAGTGAACAGAGCAGGGGGAGTTCACCCCTCCACTTT. This sequence encodes CASSEQSRGSSPLHF.

The chain uses TRBV29-1 and TRBJ2-3, with D perhaps TRBD2 (7 bases). V gave up 3 bases and J gave up 5 bases, with 12 bases separating them. The CDR3 runs 13 residues. The germline gives CDR1 SQVTM, CDR2 ANQGSEA. CDR3 bases: TGCAGCGTTGATAGGGGGGGGTTAGATACGCAGTATTTT. Amino acids: CSVDRGGLDTQYF.

The chain employs TRBV25-1 and TRBJ2-7, with TRBD1 matching over 9 bases. The V and J ends lost 4 bases and 4 bases, in that order; junction bases with no gene match: 5. CDR3 length equals 14 residues. Germline V CDR1 and CDR2: MGHDK, SYGVNS. Here the CDR3 reads CASSGTGAGYEQYF. CDR3 in DNA: TGTGCCAGCAGTGGGACAGGGGCAGGGTACGAGCAGTACTTC.

This clone occurred once. The V and J genes are TRBV29-1 and TRBJ1-6; D unclear. The CDR3 runs 13 residues. Germline V gene sequence: CDR1 SQVTM, CDR2 ANQGSEA. V shed 4 bases and J shed 3 bases, with 7 bases lying between them. This chain's CDR3 is CSVALGYNSPLHF. The CDR3 DNA reads TGCAGCGTTGCTCTGGGCTATAATTCACCCCTCCACTTT.

The chain joins TRBV7-6 to TRBJ1-1; D call uncertain. The germline gives CDR1 SGHVS, CDR2 FNYEAQ. The CDR3 runs 11 residues. Trimming shortened V by 1 base and J by 7 bases, and 4 bases separated the two germline ends. The CDR3 is CASSLGREAFF. The DNA for the CDR3 is TGTGCCAGCAGCTTAGGGCGTGAAGCTTTCTTT.

The count of this clone is one. The rearrangement links TRBV30 to TRBJ1-3; tentative D call: TRBD1 (5 bases). V lost 2 bases, J lost 0 bases, and 8 bases lay in between. This CDR3 is 14 amino acids long. Germline values: CDR1 GTSNPN, CDR2 SVGIG (reference sequence). CDR3 coding DNA: TGTGCCTGGAGTAGGGGCCCCTCTGGAAACACCATATATTTT. This codes for CAWSRGPSGNTIYF.

This chain connects TRBV5-1 to TRBJ2-5; 14 bases fit TRBD2. The V and J ends lost 1 base and 0 bases, in that order; junction bases with no gene match: 8. The CDR3 is 19 amino acids. Looked up from germline, CDR1 is SGHRS and CDR2 is YFSETQ. Here the CDR3 DNA reads TGCGCCAGCAGCTTGACGGGCAGGGGACTAGCGGGGGACCAAGAGACCCAGTACTTC. This codes for CASSLTGRGLAGDQETQYF.

The chain joins TRBV29-1 to TRBJ1-3; D uncertain. Trimming cost V 8 bases and J 0 bases, with 5 bases left between them. Germline CDR1 reads SQVTM; CDR2 reads ANQGSEA. This CDR3 spans 11 amino acids. CDR3 in amino acids: CSLSSGNTIYF. For the CDR3, the DNA is TGCAGCTTGTCCTCTGGAAACACCATATATTTT.

The chain couples TRBV25-1 to TRBJ1-6, with TRBD1 identical over 11 bases. With V trimmed by 3 bases and J by 14 bases, 12 bases remained unmatched. Germline CDR1 and CDR2: MGHDK and SYGVNS. The CDR3 runs to 16 residues. This chain's CDR3 is CASSDPPGQGDGALHF. CDR3 DNA sequence: TGTGCCAGCAGTGACCCTCCGGGACAGGGGGACGGGGCCCTCCACTTT.

This sequence joins TRBV5-4 and TRBJ2-5; D perhaps matches TRBD1 (6 bases). The V and J ends lost 3 bases and 2 bases respectively, with 11 bases between them. This CDR3 comprises 14 residues. The germline CDR1 and CDR2 sequences are SGHNT and YYREEE (reference sequence). The chain's CDR3 is CASSSGQLQETQYF. The CDR3 DNA reads as TGTGCCAGCAGCTCAGGACAGTTACAAGAGACCCAGTACTTC.

The rearrangement links TRBV27 to TRBJ2-3; D tentatively reads TRBD1 or TRBD2 (6 bases each). V was cut by 2 bases and J by 4 bases, with 22 bases left in between. Germline assignment: CDR1 MNHEY and CDR2 SMNVEV (reference sequence). There are 18 residues in the CDR3. CDR3 region: CASSLGSRGGREADTQYF. CDR3 nucleotide sequence: TGTGCCAGCAGTTTAGGGTCCCGTGGGGGGCGCGAAGCAGATACGCAGTATTTT.

This clone is a singleton in its sample. J is TRBJ1-5 and V is TRBV10-2; D not resolved. V was cut by 6 bases and J by 4 bases, with 19 bases left in between. The CDR3 has 16 residues. Looked up from germline, CDR1 is WSHSY and CDR2 is SAAADI. The chain's CDR3 is CASRETSVDGNQPQHF. The CDR3 DNA reads as TGCGCCAGCAGGGAAACGTCTGTGGACGGTAATCAGCCCCAGCATTTT.

The chain joins TRBV6-5 to TRBJ1-2; D is unclear. Trimming took 8 bases from V and 3 from J, leaving 7 bases between them. In germline, CDR1 is MNHEY, CDR2 SVGAGI. The CDR3 extends over 11 amino acids. For the CDR3, the DNA is TGTGCCAGCTCTGTGGACTATGGCTACACCTTC. This gives the protein CASSVDYGYTF.